The 30 T cell receptor beta chains below were found in one sample sequenced in a study of siplizumab effects on memory and regulatory T cells. Here immunoSEQ multiplex PCR was the method, and the copy in TCRdb shows in-frame clones only, minus some. Of tens of thousands of clones in the sample, over 95% were seen once. Sequencing was carried out using naive CD4+ T cells sorted from blood. These receptors all come from a human donor in good health.

This clone was detected once. CDR3 amino acids: CASSFDRGLNIQYF. CDR3 DNA: TGTGCCAGCAGCTTCGACAGGGGATTGAACATTCAGTACTTC. The V call is TRBV5-4, the J call TRBJ2-4, with 8 nucleotides matching TRBD1. The V segment lost 2 bases and the J segment 7 bases; nucleotides outside the gene matches: 5. The CDR3 covers 14 residues. The germline V gene has CDR1 SGHNT and CDR2 YYREEE (reference sequence). Full variable domain (missing parts from reference TRBV5-4 and TRBJ2-4): ETGVTQSPTHLIKTRGQQVTLRCSSQSGHNTVSWYQQALGQGPQFIFQYYREEENGRGNFPPRFSGLQFPNYSSELNVNALELDDSALYLCASSFDRGLNIQYFGAGTRLSVL.

The chain joins TRBV9 to TRBJ2-1, with D perhaps matching TRBD1 (6 bases). V was trimmed by 1 base and J by 6 bases, leaving 8 bases between them. The CDR3 contains 13 residues. Germline V gene sequence: CDR1 SGDLS, CDR2 YYNGEE. CDR3 loop: CASSVTQGNEQFF. In DNA, the CDR3 is TGTGCCAGCAGCGTAACACAGGGCAATGAGCAGTTCTTC.

J is TRBJ1-2 and V is TRBV5-6; maybe TRBD1 (6 bases). Germline CDR1 reads SGHDT; CDR2 reads YYEEEE. Between the trimmed V and J ends, which lost 6 bases and 4 bases, there was a span of 10 bases. The CDR3 is 12 residues long. The CDR3 nucleotides are TGTGCCAGCAATCGACAGGTCTATGGCTACACCTTC. Its translation is CASNRQVYGYTF.

The V call is TRBV5-1, the J call TRBJ2-3, with D possibly being TRBD2 (5 bases). Germline-derived CDR1 and CDR2 are SGHRS and YFSETQ. V was clipped by 0 bases and J by 6 bases, with 11 bases between them. The CDR3 loop spans 14 amino acids. This CDR3 reads CASSLEGVSDTQYF. The CDR3 DNA reads TGCGCCAGCAGCTTGGAGGGAGTGTCGGATACGCAGTATTTT.

The CDR3 DNA reads as TGCGCCAGCAGCTCGGGGGGAGGGCAGTACTTC. Protein product: CASSSGGGQYF. The V call is TRBV5-1, the J call TRBJ2-7; 7 bases are a match to TRBD2. Germline V gene data show CDR1 as SGHRS and CDR2 as YFSETQ. The ends lost 3 bases at V and 9 bases at J; junction bases unmatched: 3. CDR3 length: 11 residues.

V usage is TRBV5-5 and J usage is TRBJ1-2; D gene unclear. The CDR3 length is 12 residues. Trimming cost V 4 bases and J 9 bases, with 13 bases left between them. Germline CDR1 SGHKS, CDR2 YYEKEE (reference sequence). The CDR3 DNA reads TGTGCCAGCAGCCATAGAATCGAGCGCTACACCTTC. Translated, it gives CASSHRIERYTF.

The rearrangement uses TRBV10-3 and TRBJ2-5; unclear D gene. CDR3 length: 13 amino acids. Trimming pared 0 bases from V and 7 bases from J, leaving 9 bases between. Looked up from germline, CDR1 is ENHRY and CDR2 is SYGVKD. This chain's CDR3 is CAISESGFGTQYF. CDR3 bases: TGTGCCATCAGTGAGTCGGGGTTTGGGACCCAGTACTTC.

This chain joins TRBV7-9 and TRBJ2-7; D call uncertain. V dropped 1 base and J dropped 3 bases, with 13 bases sitting between them. The CDR3 runs 15 residues. Germline-derived CDR1 and CDR2 are SEHNR and FQNEAQ (reference sequence). The CDR3 DNA reads as TGTGCCAGCAGCTTAGTGAGCGCAGCCAACTACGAGCAGTACTTC. It translates to CASSLVSAANYEQYF.

The genes are TRBV5-1 and TRBJ2-7; 9 nucleotides match TRBD2. Per germline, CDR1 SGHRS and CDR2 YFSETQ. Trimming took 3 bases from V and 2 from J; bases not matched to a gene: 6. The CDR3 covers 15 residues. The CDR3 sequence is CASSSAASGTYEQYF. The CDR3 DNA follows: TGCGCCAGCAGCTCCGCGGCTAGCGGGACCTACGAGCAGTACTTC.

The V gene is TRBV11-2, the J gene TRBJ2-5; no firm D call. The V end lost 0 bases, the J end lost 7 bases, and 0 bases lay between the germline ends. The CDR3 runs to 10 residues. CDR1 and CDR2 (germline): SGHAT, FQNNGV. CDR3 DNA: TGTGCCAGCAGCTTAGAGACCCAGTACTTC. Translation: CASSLETQYF.

CDR3 in DNA: TGTGCCAGCAGCAAGGGTGAAAAGGGACAGGGAGTTCCCAGCAATCAGCCCCAGCATTTT. Protein sequence: CASSKGEKGQGVPSNQPQHF. The chain uses TRBV21-1 and TRBJ1-5; the table's TRBD1 call for D was not verified on the DNA. TRBV21-1 is listed as a pseudogene. The CDR3 is made up of 20 amino acids.

The chain links TRBV7-9 to TRBJ2-7; 8 bases are shared with TRBD2. This CDR3 has 16 residues. Germline V gene sequence: CDR1 SEHNR, CDR2 FQNEAQ (reference sequence). V gave up 2 bases and J gave up 7 bases; unmatched junction bases: 13. For the CDR3, the DNA is TGTGCCAGCAGCTTATTTCTCCCCGGGGGGGCCGGGGAGCAGTACTTC. Translating gives CASSLFLPGGAGEQYF.

The V gene is TRBV5-1, the J gene TRBJ1-1; 8 bases line up with TRBD1. CDR3 length: 16 residues. J lost 3 bases, V lost 4 bases, and 11 bases had no gene match. Germline V gives CDR1 SGHRS, CDR2 YFSETQ. CDR3 nucleotides: TGCGCCAGCAGCCCCGGGACAGGACCCTTTCACACTGAAGCTTTCTTT. Translating it yields CASSPGTGPFHTEAFF. Supplemented by reference TRBV5-1 and TRBJ1-1, the full variable domain reads KAGVTQTPRYLIKTRGQQVTLSCSPISGHRSVSWYQQTPGQGLQFLFEYFSETQRNKGNFPGRFSGRQFSNSRSEMNVSTLELGDSALYLCASSPGTGPFHTEAFFGQGTRLTVV.

The chain carries TRBV5-6 and TRBJ2-1; D unresolved. The CDR3 length is 11 residues. Between the trimmed V and J ends, which lost 1 base and 10 bases, there was a span of 6 bases. Germline V gene sequence: CDR1 SGHDT, CDR2 YYEEEE. The CDR3 reads CASSLLREQFF. The CDR3 bases are TGTGCCAGCAGCTTGCTAAGGGAGCAGTTCTTC.

The rearrangement uses TRBV5-4 and TRBJ2-5; possibly TRBD2 for D (5 bases). CDR1 is SGHNT, CDR2 YYREEE, per germline (reference sequence). The CDR3 has 16 residues. Trimming took 0 bases from V and 5 from J, leaving 17 bases between them. CDR3 sequence: CASSLELASGLETQYF. The CDR3 DNA is TGTGCCAGCAGCTTGGAGTTGGCGAGCGGTCTGGAGACCCAGTACTTC. The complete variable domain, with remaining parts taken from reference TRBV5-4 and TRBJ2-5, reads ETGVTQSPTHLIKTRGQQVTLRCSSQSGHNTVSWYQQALGQGPQFIFQYYREEENGRGNFPPRFSGLQFPNYSSELNVNALELDDSALYLCASSLELASGLETQYFGPGTRLLVL.

The genes are TRBV11-2 and TRBJ2-7; D possibly corresponds to TRBD1 (6 bases). Germline V CDR1 and CDR2: SGHAT, FQNNGV. The CDR3 spans 12 residues. Trimming pared 4 bases from V and 2 bases from J, leaving 6 bases between. Written as DNA, the CDR3 is TGTGCCAGCAGCTGGGACACCTACGAGCAGTACTTC. Translated: CASSWDTYEQYF.

Here the CDR3 DNA reads TGTGCCAGCAGCTTAAGTGCAGGCTCACCCCTCCACTTT. It yields the protein CASSLSAGSPLHF. The genes are TRBV7-3 and TRBJ1-6; D ambiguous. Germline V CDR1 and CDR2: SGHTA, FQGTGA. The ends were cut back, 1 base at V and 10 bases at J, with 8 bases in the middle. This CDR3 has 13 residues.

The CDR3 DNA reads TGTGCCGCGGGTCGGGGACAGGGATACTCTGGGGCCAACGTCCTGACTTTC. Protein: CAAGRGQGYSGANVLTF. V gene TRBV19 combines with J gene TRBJ2-6, with TRBD1 matching 9 bases. The trim removed 11 bases at V and 0 bases at J, leaving 11 bases unmatched. CDR1 is LNHDA and CDR2 is SQIVND in the germline V gene (reference sequence). The CDR3 sequence is 17 residues long.

The chain joins TRBV14 to TRBJ1-2, with 7 nucleotides matching TRBD1. V lost 1 base to trimming and J lost 4 bases; unmatched junction nucleotides: 6. The CDR3 is 15 amino acids. CDR1 is SGHDN, CDR2 FVKESK, per germline. The CDR3 region has the DNA TGTGCCAGCAGCCAAGCCCGGGACAGCCCCTATGGCTACACCTTC. Translated: CASSQARDSPYGYTF.

This rearrangement joins TRBV18 to TRBJ1-6; D remains ambiguous. V shed 0 bases and J shed 7 bases, with 13 bases lying between them. The germline V gene encodes CDR1 KGHSH and CDR2 LQKENI. The CDR3 spans 16 residues. The CDR3 DNA reads TGTGCCAGCTCACCACCCGGTACAGCCCTCAATTCACCCCTCCACTTT. Translation: CASSPPGTALNSPLHF.

This clone showed up just once. The CDR3 DNA reads as TGTGCCAGCAGCTCGCGACTAGCTTACGAGCAGTACTTC. The encoded protein is CASSSRLAYEQYF. The gene calls are TRBV7-2 and TRBJ2-7; 7 bases agree with TRBD2. The germline V gene has CDR1 SGHTA and CDR2 FQGNSA. The CDR3 covers 13 residues. V lost 4 bases and J lost 4; bases outside the gene matches: 4.

The V gene is TRBV28, the J gene TRBJ2-5; D not resolved. This CDR3 spans 11 amino acids. The V end lost 7 bases, the J end lost 5 bases, and 8 bases lay between the germline ends. Germline V gene data show CDR1 as MDHEN and CDR2 as SYDVKM. CDR3: CASTPGETQYF. CDR3 sequence (DNA): TGTGCCAGCACCCCTGGGGAGACCCAGTACTTC.

A single count supports this clone. CDR3 bases: TGTGCCAGTACGCAAGTCGTGAACTATGGCTACACCTTC. Translation: CASTQVVNYGYTF. The chain combines TRBV6-6 with TRBJ1-2; unclear D gene. The length of the CDR3 is 13 residues. CDR1 MNHNY and CDR2 SVGAGI come from the germline V gene (reference sequence). V lost 9 bases, J lost 2 bases, and 13 bases lay in between.

The gene calls are TRBV25-1 and TRBJ2-1; D perhaps matches TRBD1 (5 bases). CDR1 MGHDK and CDR2 SYGVNS come from the germline V gene. The CDR3 is made up of 16 amino acids. V was pared by 3 bases and J by 6 bases, with 18 bases between. The CDR3: CASSDSLWTRFNEQFF. CDR3 DNA sequence: TGTGCCAGCAGTGATTCATTGTGGACACGGTTCAATGAGCAGTTCTTC.

The chain couples TRBV7-9 to TRBJ2-1; D possibly uses TRBD1 or TRBD2 (5 bases each). Germline V gene sequence: CDR1 SEHNR, CDR2 FQNEAQ (reference sequence). The CDR3 spans 16 residues. Trimming pared 1 base from V and 7 bases from J, leaving 17 bases between. DNA for the CDR3: TGTGCCAGCAGCTTAGGGGCCAGAGGGGTCAGGAATGAGCAGTTCTTC. This gives the protein CASSLGARGVRNEQFF.

CDR3 sequence (DNA): TGCGCCAGCAGCTTGTTGGCTAGCGGGGGGGAGGAGACCCAGTACTTC. Translation: CASSLLASGGEETQYF. The chain couples TRBV5-1 to TRBJ2-5; 12 nucleotides align to TRBD2. V lost 1 base and J lost 5; bases outside the gene matches: 6. Germline CDR1 is SGHRS and CDR2 is YFSETQ. There are 16 residues in the CDR3.

The rearrangement links TRBV5-6 to TRBJ1-3; the D gene is possibly TRBD1 (5 bases). Between the trimmed V and J ends, which lost 2 bases and 1 base, there was a span of 10 bases. Germline CDR1 SGHDT, CDR2 YYEEEE. The CDR3 has 15 residues. The CDR3 region is CASSLPGRSGNTIYF. The CDR3 DNA follows: TGTGCCAGCAGCTTACCAGGGAGATCTGGAAACACCATATATTTT. Drawing the rest from reference TRBV5-6 and TRBJ1-3, the complete variable domain is DAGVTQSPTHLIKTRGQQVTLRCSPKSGHDTVSWYQQALGQGPQFIFQYYEEEERQRGNFPDRFSGHQFPNYSSELNVNALLLGDSALYLCASSLPGRSGNTIYFGEGSWLTVV.

This chain joins TRBV6-6 and TRBJ1-5, with D perhaps matching TRBD1 (5 bases). Germline loops: CDR1 MNHNY, CDR2 SVGAGI (reference sequence). Trimming cost V 0 bases and J 2 bases, with 8 bases left between them. This CDR3 spans 15 amino acids. The CDR3 coding sequence is TGTGCCAGCAGTTACTCCGGGACGGGCAATCAGCCCCAGCATTTT. Residues: CASSYSGTGNQPQHF.

This chain connects TRBV4-3 to TRBJ2-1; TRBD1 or TRBD2 may be the D gene (6 bases each). The V end lost 4 bases, the J end lost 4 bases, and 14 bases lay between the germline ends. Per the germline V gene, CDR1 is LGHNA and CDR2 is YSLEER. This CDR3 contains 15 residues. CDR3 bases: TGCGCCAGCAGCCCCGAGGGGGGCCGTTACAATGAGCAGTTCTTC. The encoded protein is CASSPEGGRYNEQFF.

The V and J genes are TRBV6-1 and TRBJ1-6, with 7 bases identical to TRBD1. CDR3 length: 15 amino acids. From germline, CDR1 is MNHNS and CDR2 SASEGT. The V segment lost 4 bases and the J segment 10 bases; nucleotides outside the gene matches: 10. CDR3 protein: CASSVEGTVGSPLHF. CDR3 DNA: TGTGCCAGCAGTGTAGAAGGGACAGTTGGGTCACCCCTCCACTTT.